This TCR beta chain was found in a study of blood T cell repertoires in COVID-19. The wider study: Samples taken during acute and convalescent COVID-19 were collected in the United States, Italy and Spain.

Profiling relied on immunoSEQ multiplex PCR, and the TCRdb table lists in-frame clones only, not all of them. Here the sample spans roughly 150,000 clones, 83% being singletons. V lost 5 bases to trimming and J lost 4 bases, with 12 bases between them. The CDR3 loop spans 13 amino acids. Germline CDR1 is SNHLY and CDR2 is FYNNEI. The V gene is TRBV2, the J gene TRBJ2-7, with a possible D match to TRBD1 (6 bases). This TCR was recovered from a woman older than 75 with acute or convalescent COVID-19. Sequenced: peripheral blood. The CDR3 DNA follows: TGTGCCAGCAGTCTTGCACAGGGTTACGAGCAGTACTTC. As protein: CASSLAQGYEQYF.